Shown below are 19 T cell receptor beta chains from a single sample sequenced in a study of graft-versus-host responses after intestinal transplantation. What these receptors recognize is not known. The data were produced by immunoSEQ multiplex PCR, yet TCRdb's version contains in-frame clones alone and is incomplete. The data contain approximately 130,000 clones, around nine tenths of them singletons. The source was unstimulated CD4+ T cells sorted from spleen or lymph node cells, collected before intestinal transplant. The receptors stem from a human donor who received an intestinal transplant.

This chain uses TRBV7-9 with TRBJ1-5; D not resolved. The germline V and J ends were trimmed by 4 bases and 0 bases, with 10 bases remaining between them. The CDR3 has 15 residues. Germline-derived CDR1 and CDR2 are SEHNR and FQNEAQ (reference sequence). The DNA of the CDR3 is TGTGCCAGCAGCTCAGATGGGTATAGCAATCAGCCCCAGCATTTT. Protein product: CASSSDGYSNQPQHF.

The rearrangement uses TRBV7-6 and TRBJ1-1; D perhaps matches TRBD1 (5 bases). Germline loops: CDR1 SGHVS, CDR2 FNYEAQ. The CDR3 totals 14 residues. V was trimmed by 1 base and J by 4 bases, leaving 10 bases between them. In nucleotides, the CDR3 is TGTGCCAGCAGCTTAGACGGGGGGGGCACTGAAGCTTTCTTT. This sequence encodes CASSLDGGGTEAFF. Full variable domain (rest looked up from reference TRBV7-6 and TRBJ1-1): GAGVSQSPRYKVTKRGQDVALRCDPISGHVSLYWYRQALGQGPEFLTYFNYEAQQDKSGLPNDRFSAERPEGSISTLTIQRTEQRDSAMYRCASSLDGGGTEAFFGQGTRLTVV.

The chain links TRBV6-5 to TRBJ1-5; TRBD1 matches at 8 bases. This CDR3 spans 15 amino acids. Germline V lookup: CDR1 MNHEY, CDR2 SVGAGI. J was trimmed by 7 bases and V by 5 bases; bases with no gene match: 10. This chain's CDR3 is CASSQTGALEQPQHF. The CDR3 DNA sequence: TGTGCCAGCAGTCAGACAGGGGCGTTAGAACAGCCCCAGCATTTT.

The J gene is TRBJ1-2, the V gene TRBV6-1; maybe TRBD1 (6 bases). V lost 6 bases, J lost 4 bases, and 18 bases lay in between. Germline V gives CDR1 MNHNS, CDR2 SASEGT. CDR3 length equals 15 residues. The CDR3 loop is CASRARTESFYGYTF. CDR3 DNA: TGTGCCAGCAGAGCCCGGACAGAGAGTTTCTATGGCTACACCTTC.

V usage is TRBV6-5 and J usage is TRBJ1-6, with TRBD1 matching 8 bases. This CDR3 is built from 15 residues. The V segment lost 3 bases and the J segment 7 bases; nucleotides outside the gene matches: 5. From germline, CDR1 is MNHEY and CDR2 SVGAGI. CDR3 amino acids: CASSYSQGGNSPLHF. In DNA form, the CDR3 reads TGTGCCAGCAGTTATTCACAGGGGGGAAATTCACCCCTCCACTTT.

The chain joins TRBV2 to TRBJ1-4, with D possibly TRBD1 on 5 matching bases. The germline gives CDR1 SNHLY, CDR2 FYNNEI. The germline V and J ends were trimmed by 5 bases and 5 bases, with 12 bases remaining between them. The CDR3 covers 14 residues. The CDR3 DNA follows: TGTGCCAGCAGTCCCAGGGCTCTCAATGAAAAACTGTTTTTT. Its protein product is CASSPRALNEKLFF.

V usage is TRBV2 and J usage is TRBJ1-6; D may be TRBD1 (6 bases). The CDR3 runs to 15 residues. Trimming cost V 6 bases and J 8 bases, with 17 bases left between them. Germline CDR1 is SNHLY and CDR2 is FYNNEI. This CDR3 reads CASSVRQVSDSPLHF. The CDR3 DNA reads as TGTGCCAGCAGCGTTAGACAGGTCAGCGATTCACCCCTCCACTTT.

The chain links TRBV30 to TRBJ2-7; D gene unclear. Between the trimmed V and J ends, which lost 4 bases and 5 bases, there was a span of 12 bases. In germline, CDR1 is GTSNPN, CDR2 SVGIG (reference sequence). The CDR3 length is 12 residues. CDR3 in DNA: TGTGCCTGGATGCAACAGTTCAACGAGCAGTACTTC. Translating it yields CAWMQQFNEQYF.

The chain combines TRBV19 with TRBJ2-7; D is unclear. Germline CDR1 and CDR2: LNHDA and SQIVND (reference sequence). There are 13 residues in the CDR3. The V and J ends lost 9 bases and 0 bases respectively, with 12 bases between them. This CDR3 reads CASSTLTSYEQYF. The CDR3 DNA reads as TGTGCCAGCTCGACACTTACCTCCTACGAGCAGTACTTC.

The J gene is TRBJ1-5, the V gene TRBV9; D possibly corresponds to TRBD1 (6 bases). V was trimmed by 4 bases and J by 9 bases, leaving 20 bases between them. Germline-derived CDR1 and CDR2 are SGDLS and YYNGEE. CDR3 size: 15 residues. The CDR3 spells CASSPGGHKLRPQHF. CDR3 bases: TGTGCCAGCAGCCCGGGGGGACATAAATTAAGGCCCCAGCATTTT. The variable domain in full, with the rest retrieved from reference TRBV9 and TRBJ1-5, is DSGVTQTPKHLITATGQRVTLRCSPRSGDLSVYWYQQSLDQGLQFLIQYYNGEERAKGNILERFSAQQFPDLHSELNLSSLELGDSALYFCASSPGGHKLRPQHFGDGTRLSIL.

This clone was seen only once. Sequence at one end of the junction differs from germline and may be a read error. This chain's CDR3 is CASGQRFGGPSGANVLTF. In nucleotides, the CDR3 is TGTGCCAGCGGCCAAAGATTCGGGGGCCCCTCTGGGGCCAACGTCCTGACTTTC. The V and J genes are TRBV14 and TRBJ2-6; the D call may be TRBD1 or TRBD2 (6 bases each). The germline V gene encodes CDR1 SGHDN and CDR2 FVKESK. The CDR3 is 18 amino acids. The full variable domain, in which reference TRBV14 and TRBJ2-6 provide the parts outside the CDR3, is EAGVTQFPSHSVIEKGQTVTLRCDPISGHDNLYWYRRVMGKEIKFLLHFVKESKQDESGMPNNRFLAERTGGTYSTLKVQPAELEDSGVYFCASGQRFGGPSGANVLTFGAGSRLTVL.

The rearrangement joins TRBV6-1 to TRBJ1-2, with TRBD1 as a possible D gene (5 bases). The ends were cut back, 6 bases at V and 9 bases at J, with 17 bases in the middle. Germline CDR1 reads MNHNS; CDR2 reads SASEGT. CDR3 length equals 13 residues. This CDR3 reads CASREGPQGSYTF. The CDR3 nucleotides read TGTGCCAGCAGGGAGGGGCCCCAAGGTAGCTACACCTTC.

V is TRBV19 and J is TRBJ2-2; 7 nucleotides align to TRBD1. The length of the CDR3 is 15 residues. J gave up 4 bases and V 5 bases, and 7 bases lay outside the gene matches. Germline values: CDR1 LNHDA, CDR2 SQIVND (reference sequence). CDR3 sequence reads: CASSLQGIGTGELFF. CDR3 nucleotide sequence: TGTGCCAGTAGTTTACAGGGGATTGGCACCGGGGAGCTGTTTTTT.

V and J are TRBV5-1 and TRBJ1-4, with 7 nucleotides matching TRBD1. V shed 2 bases, J shed 7 bases, and the junction held 5 bases outside the gene matches. CDR3 size: 14 residues. Germline CDR1 is SGHRS and CDR2 is YFSETQ. CDR3 protein: CASSLTGEGEKLFF. The CDR3, as DNA: TGCGCCAGCAGCTTAACAGGGGAGGGTGAAAAACTGTTTTTT.

V is TRBV11-2 and J is TRBJ2-2, with no clear D. The germline V and J ends were trimmed by 7 bases and 4 bases, with 19 bases remaining between them. Germline V gene sequence: CDR1 SGHAT, CDR2 FQNNGV. This CDR3 is built from 16 residues. CDR3 in DNA: TGTGCCAGCATCCAAATGTTACAGCCACTCACCGGGGAGCTGTTTTTT. Protein product: CASIQMLQPLTGELFF.

CDR3 bases: TGTGCCAGCAGCCCACAGGGGGGGGTCAATCAGCCCCAGCATTTT. Encoded protein: CASSPQGGVNQPQHF. The V and J genes are TRBV6-1 and TRBJ1-5; the match to TRBD1 covers 8 bases. Germline V CDR1 and CDR2: MNHNS, SASEGT. This CDR3 has 15 amino acids. V lost 6 bases, J lost 3 bases, and 7 bases stayed unmatched.

CDR3 protein: CASRGEVDTQYF. DNA for the CDR3: TGTGCCAGCAGGGGAGAGGTAGATACGCAGTATTTT. This chain joins TRBV2 and TRBJ2-3, with a weak D call TRBD2 (5 bases). Germline V lookup: CDR1 SNHLY, CDR2 FYNNEI. CDR3 length: 12 amino acids. V shed 6 bases and J shed 5 bases, with 9 bases lying between them.

The chain recombines TRBV19 with TRBJ2-3; TRBD1 might be the D (6 bases). The CDR3 covers 16 residues. CDR1 LNHDA and CDR2 SQIVND come from the germline V gene (reference sequence). Trimming took 5 bases from V and 3 from J, leaving 18 bases between them. CDR3 amino acids: CASSFEGVIRTDTQYF. Here the CDR3 DNA reads TGTGCCAGTAGTTTCGAGGGGGTTATCAGGACAGATACGCAGTATTTT.

In its sample, this clone was seen once. This chain joins TRBV12-5 and TRBJ2-3, with 12 bases matching TRBD2. Germline V gives CDR1 LGHNT, CDR2 FRNRAP. The CDR3 is made up of 15 amino acids. After removal of 4 bases from V and 10 bases from J, the junction contained 9 bases not matched to a gene. The CDR3 bases are TGTGCTAGTGGTTACCTAGCGGGGGGGCCCGCCGCGCAGTATTTT. Translating gives CASGYLAGGPAAQYF.